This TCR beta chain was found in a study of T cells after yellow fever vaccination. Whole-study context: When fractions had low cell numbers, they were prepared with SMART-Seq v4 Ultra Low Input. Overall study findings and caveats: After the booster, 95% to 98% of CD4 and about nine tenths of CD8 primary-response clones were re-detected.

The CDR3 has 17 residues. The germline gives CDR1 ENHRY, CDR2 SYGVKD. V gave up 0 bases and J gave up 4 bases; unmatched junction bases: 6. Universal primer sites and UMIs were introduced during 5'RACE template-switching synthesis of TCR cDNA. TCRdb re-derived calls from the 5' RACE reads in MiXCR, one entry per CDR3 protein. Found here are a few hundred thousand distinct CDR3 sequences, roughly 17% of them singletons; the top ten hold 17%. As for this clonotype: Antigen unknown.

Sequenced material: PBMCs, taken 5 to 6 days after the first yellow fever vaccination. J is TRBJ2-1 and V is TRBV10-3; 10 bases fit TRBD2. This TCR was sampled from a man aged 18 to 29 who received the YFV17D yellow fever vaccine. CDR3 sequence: CAISESPSGGAYNEQFF. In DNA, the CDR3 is TGTGCCATCAGTGAGTCGCCTAGCGGGGGCGCTTACAATGAGCAGTTCTTC.